Following are 5 T cell receptor beta chains from one sample sequenced in a study of patients and donors after allogeneic stem cell transplantation. In TCRdb, the RT-PCR reads were re-called with MiXCR into one record per CDR3 protein. The table shows 70,000 to 85,000 distinct CDR3 sequences, with more than 25% occurring only once. The sequencing sample was made of blood, either unsorted or a sorted T cell fraction (not recorded which). The receptors were gathered from a human donor who was either an allogeneic HSCT recipient or a stem cell or donor lymphocyte infusion donor (not recorded which). It is not recorded whose cells these are; they may come from a transplant donor.

This clonotype was counted between two and nine times. CDR3 DNA: TGCGCCAGCAGCTTGGCCCTAGCGGGGCGCACAGATACGCAGTATTTT. It specifies CASSLALAGRTDTQYF. The chain recombines TRBV5-1 with TRBJ2-3; 9 bases fit TRBD2. This CDR3 is built from 16 residues. The V gene's germline CDR1 is SGHRS and CDR2 YFSETQ. Germline trimming cut 0 bases from V and 1 base from J; bases unmatched to any gene: 3.

The rearrangement joins TRBV11-2 to TRBJ2-1; 13 bases are a match to TRBD2. The germline V gene encodes CDR1 SGHAT and CDR2 FQNNGV. V was pared by 0 bases and J by 3 bases, with 2 bases of the junction left unmatched. This CDR3 is 17 amino acids long. The CDR3 spells CASSLELAGGIYNEQFF. The CDR3 DNA is TGTGCCAGCAGCTTAGAACTAGCGGGGGGGATCTACAATGAGCAGTTCTTC.

This chain links TRBV27 with TRBJ2-5; 9 positions agree with TRBD1. Trimming cost V 6 bases and J 4 bases; bases outside gene matches: 9. The germline CDR1 and CDR2 sequences are MNHEY and SMNVEV (reference sequence). The CDR3 covers 15 residues. Here the CDR3 DNA reads TGTGCCAGCAGCCGAATGACGGGACAGGGAGAGACCCAGTACTTC. It translates to CASSRMTGQGETQYF.

This clonotype was seen more than once but under ten times. This rearrangement joins TRBV4-3 to TRBJ1-6; tentatively, D is TRBD1 (5 bases). The CDR3 extends over 18 amino acids. Germline V lookup: CDR1 LGHNA, CDR2 YSLEER. V was cut by 0 bases and J by 3 bases, with 15 bases left in between. This chain's CDR3 is CASSQDFGTEIYNSPLHF. CDR3 sequence (DNA): TGCGCCAGCAGCCAAGATTTCGGGACTGAAATCTATAATTCACCCCTCCACTTT.

The V and J genes are TRBV7-9 and TRBJ1-1; D gene ambiguous. This CDR3 region has 11 residues. Between the trimmed V and J ends, which lost 5 bases and 11 bases, there was a span of 12 bases. In germline, CDR1 is SEHNR, CDR2 FQNEAQ (reference sequence). CDR3 protein: CASSPGPTAFF. The CDR3, as DNA: TGTGCCAGCAGCCCCGGCCCTACCGCTTTCTTT.